Reported below is one T cell receptor (beta chain). Its antigen is as yet unknown. The data originate from a study of T cells in Graves' hyperthyroidism and ophthalmopathy. It was uncontrolled infection, other autoimmune disease, pregnancy or lactation that excluded patients. Per the germline V gene, CDR1 is SNHLY and CDR2 is FYNNEI. This CDR3 is built from 15 residues. The V end was cut by 1 base, the J end by 4 bases, with 11 bases between. Study conclusions and caveats: With a median lead of roughly 6.2 months before onset, the model predicted ophthalmopathy. Within blood appeared most thyroid clonotypes that had expanded above 0.001.

Amplified regions were TCR beta CDR3 sequences from RNA transcripts. An initial round of RT-PCR targeting the TCR CDR3 relied on the HTBI primer set. Each CDR3 protein is one row after TCRdb ran MiXCR on the multiplex PCR reads. The sample holds some 600,000 distinct CDR3 sequences, 46% seen once. Sequences were obtained from peripheral blood or thyroid tissue (not recorded which). The J gene is TRBJ1-5, the V gene TRBV2; D remains unclear. The sequence came from a woman between 18 and 29 years old with Graves' hyperthyroidism. CDR3 amino acids: CASSEEGYVNQPQHF. The DNA of the CDR3 is TGTGCCAGCAGTGAAGAAGGGTACGTTAATCAGCCCCAGCATTTT. The variable domain in full, completed from reference TRBV2 and TRBJ1-5, reads EPEVTQTPSHQVTQMGQEVILRCVPISNHLYFYWYRQILGQKVEFLVSFYNNEISEKSEIFDDQFSVERPDGSNFTLKIRSTKLEDSAMYFCASSEEGYVNQPQHFGDGTRLSIL.